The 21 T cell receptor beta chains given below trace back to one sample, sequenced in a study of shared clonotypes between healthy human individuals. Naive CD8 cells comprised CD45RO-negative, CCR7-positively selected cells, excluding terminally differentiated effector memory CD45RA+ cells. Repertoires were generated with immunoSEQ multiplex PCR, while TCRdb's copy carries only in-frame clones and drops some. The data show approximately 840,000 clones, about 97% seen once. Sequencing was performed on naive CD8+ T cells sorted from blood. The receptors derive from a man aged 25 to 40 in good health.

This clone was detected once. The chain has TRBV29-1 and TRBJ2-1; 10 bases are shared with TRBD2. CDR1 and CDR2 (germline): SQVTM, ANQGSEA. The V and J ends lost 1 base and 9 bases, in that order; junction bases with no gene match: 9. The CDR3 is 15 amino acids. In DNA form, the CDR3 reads TGCAGCGTTGAAGGTCTAGCGGGAGACTATAGTGAGCAGTTCTTC. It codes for CSVEGLAGDYSEQFF.

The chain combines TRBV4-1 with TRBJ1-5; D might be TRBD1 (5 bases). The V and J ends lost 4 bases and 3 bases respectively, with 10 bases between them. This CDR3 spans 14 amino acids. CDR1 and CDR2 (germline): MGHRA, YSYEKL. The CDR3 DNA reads TGCGCCAGCAGCCCCTGGGACGACAATCAGCCCCAGCATTTT. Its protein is CASSPWDDNQPQHF.

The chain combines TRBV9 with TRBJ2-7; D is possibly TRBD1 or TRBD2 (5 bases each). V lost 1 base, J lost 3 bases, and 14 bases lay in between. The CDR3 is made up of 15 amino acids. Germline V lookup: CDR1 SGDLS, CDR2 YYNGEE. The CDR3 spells CASSVSPGRDYEQYF. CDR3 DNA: TGTGCCAGCAGCGTATCGCCGGGACGGGACTACGAGCAGTACTTC.

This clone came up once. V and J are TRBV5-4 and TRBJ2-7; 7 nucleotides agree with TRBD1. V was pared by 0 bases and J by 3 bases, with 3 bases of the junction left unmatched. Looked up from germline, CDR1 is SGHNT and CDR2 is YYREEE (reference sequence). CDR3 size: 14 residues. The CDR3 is CASSLGGQLYEQYF. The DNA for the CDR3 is TGTGCCAGCAGCTTGGGGGGACAGCTCTACGAGCAGTACTTC.

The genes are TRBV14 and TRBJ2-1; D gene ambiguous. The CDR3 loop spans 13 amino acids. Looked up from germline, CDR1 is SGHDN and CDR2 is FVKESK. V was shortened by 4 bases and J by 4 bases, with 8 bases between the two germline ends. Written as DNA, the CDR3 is TGTGCCAGCAGCCCCTACAATTACAATGAGCAGTTCTTC. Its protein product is CASSPYNYNEQFF. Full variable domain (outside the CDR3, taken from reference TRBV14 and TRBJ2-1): EAGVTQFPSHSVIEKGQTVTLRCDPISGHDNLYWYRRVMGKEIKFLLHFVKESKQDESGMPNNRFLAERTGGTYSTLKVQPAELEDSGVYFCASSPYNYNEQFFGPGTRLTVL.

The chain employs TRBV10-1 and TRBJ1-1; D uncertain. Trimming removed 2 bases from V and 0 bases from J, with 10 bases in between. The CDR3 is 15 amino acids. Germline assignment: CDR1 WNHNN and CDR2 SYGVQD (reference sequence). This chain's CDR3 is CASSEGFGMNTEAFF. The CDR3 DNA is TGCGCCAGCAGTGAGGGGTTTGGGATGAACACTGAAGCTTTCTTT.

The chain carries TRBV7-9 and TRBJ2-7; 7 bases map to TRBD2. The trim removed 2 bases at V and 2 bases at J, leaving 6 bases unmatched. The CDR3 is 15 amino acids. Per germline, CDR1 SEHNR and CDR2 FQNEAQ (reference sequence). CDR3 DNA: TGTGCCAGCAGCTTATTGGGGGGGATTGCCTACGAGCAGTACTTC. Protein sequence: CASSLLGGIAYEQYF.

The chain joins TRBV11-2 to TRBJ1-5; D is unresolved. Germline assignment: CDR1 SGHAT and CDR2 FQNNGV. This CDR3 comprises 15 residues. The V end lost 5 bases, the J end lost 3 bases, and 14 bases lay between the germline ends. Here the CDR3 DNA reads TGTGCCAGCAGCCCCGGAACAGCGTTCAATCAGCCCCAGCATTTT. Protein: CASSPGTAFNQPQHF.

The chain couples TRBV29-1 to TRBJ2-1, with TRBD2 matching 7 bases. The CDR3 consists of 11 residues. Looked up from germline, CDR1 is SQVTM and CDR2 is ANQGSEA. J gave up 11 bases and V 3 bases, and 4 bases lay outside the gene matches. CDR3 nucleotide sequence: TGCAGCGTTGAGACTGGGACTAAGCAGTTCTTC. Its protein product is CSVETGTKQFF.

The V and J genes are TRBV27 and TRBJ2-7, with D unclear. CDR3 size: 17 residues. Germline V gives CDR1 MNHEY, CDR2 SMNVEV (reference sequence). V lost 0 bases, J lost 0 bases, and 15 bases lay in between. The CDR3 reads CASSLSSSSEISYEQYF. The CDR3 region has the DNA TGTGCCAGCAGTTTATCATCATCGTCAGAGATCTCCTACGAGCAGTACTTC.

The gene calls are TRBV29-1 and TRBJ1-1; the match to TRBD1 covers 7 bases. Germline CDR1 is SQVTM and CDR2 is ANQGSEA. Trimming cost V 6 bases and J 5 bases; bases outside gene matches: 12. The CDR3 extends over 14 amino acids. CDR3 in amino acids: CSVVFTGEGTEAFF. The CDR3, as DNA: TGCAGCGTGGTGTTTACAGGGGAAGGGACTGAAGCTTTCTTT.

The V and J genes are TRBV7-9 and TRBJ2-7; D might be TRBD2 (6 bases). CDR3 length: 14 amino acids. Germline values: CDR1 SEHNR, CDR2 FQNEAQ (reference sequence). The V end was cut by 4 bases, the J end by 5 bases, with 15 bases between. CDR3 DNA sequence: TGTGCCAGCAGCTACGGACTGGGGGAGGACGAGCAGTACTTC. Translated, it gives CASSYGLGEDEQYF.

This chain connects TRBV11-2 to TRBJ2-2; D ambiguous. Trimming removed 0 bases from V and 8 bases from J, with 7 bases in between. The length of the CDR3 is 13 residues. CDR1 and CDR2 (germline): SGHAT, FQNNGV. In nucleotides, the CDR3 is TGTGCCAGCAGCTTAGATTGGCGTGGGGAGCTGTTTTTT. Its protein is CASSLDWRGELFF.

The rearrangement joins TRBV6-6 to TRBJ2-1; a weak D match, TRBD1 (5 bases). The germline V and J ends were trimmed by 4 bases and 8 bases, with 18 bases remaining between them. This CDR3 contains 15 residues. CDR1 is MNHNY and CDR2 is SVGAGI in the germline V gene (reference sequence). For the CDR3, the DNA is TGTGCCAGCAGTTGGTCAAGGGAAAGGGGCGATGAGCAGTTCTTC. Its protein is CASSWSRERGDEQFF.

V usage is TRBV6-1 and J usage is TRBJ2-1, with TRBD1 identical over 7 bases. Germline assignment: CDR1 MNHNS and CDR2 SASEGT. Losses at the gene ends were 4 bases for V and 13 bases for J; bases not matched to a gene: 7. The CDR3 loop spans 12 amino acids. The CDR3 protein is CASSGLQGLQFF. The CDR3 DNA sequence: TGTGCCAGCAGTGGACTACAGGGGTTACAGTTCTTC.

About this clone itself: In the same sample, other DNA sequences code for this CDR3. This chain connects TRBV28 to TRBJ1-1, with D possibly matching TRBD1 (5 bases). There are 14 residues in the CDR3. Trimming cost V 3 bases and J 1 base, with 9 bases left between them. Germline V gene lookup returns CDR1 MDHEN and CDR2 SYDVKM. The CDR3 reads CASSFPGQNTEAFF. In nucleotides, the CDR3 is TGTGCCAGCAGTTTTCCAGGACAGAACACTGAAGCTTTCTTT.

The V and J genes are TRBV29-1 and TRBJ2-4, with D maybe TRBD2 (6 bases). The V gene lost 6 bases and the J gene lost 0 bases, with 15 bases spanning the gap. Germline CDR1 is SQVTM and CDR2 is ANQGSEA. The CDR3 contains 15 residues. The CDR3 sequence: CSVPVGGLAKNIQYF. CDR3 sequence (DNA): TGCAGCGTCCCGGTGGGGGGTCTAGCCAAAAACATTCAGTACTTC.

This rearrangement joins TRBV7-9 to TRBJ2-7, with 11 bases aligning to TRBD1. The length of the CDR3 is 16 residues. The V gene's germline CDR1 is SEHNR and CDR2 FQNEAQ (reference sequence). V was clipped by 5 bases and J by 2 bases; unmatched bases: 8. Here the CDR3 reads CASSPGQGAQAYEQYF. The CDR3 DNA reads TGTGCCAGCAGCCCAGGACAGGGGGCGCAGGCCTACGAGCAGTACTTC.

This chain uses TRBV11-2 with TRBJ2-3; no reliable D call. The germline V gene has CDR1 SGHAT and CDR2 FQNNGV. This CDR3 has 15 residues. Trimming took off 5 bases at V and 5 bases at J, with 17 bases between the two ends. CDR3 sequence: CASSLFPRVGDTQYF. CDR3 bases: TGTGCCAGCAGCCTTTTCCCAAGAGTGGGAGATACGCAGTATTTT.

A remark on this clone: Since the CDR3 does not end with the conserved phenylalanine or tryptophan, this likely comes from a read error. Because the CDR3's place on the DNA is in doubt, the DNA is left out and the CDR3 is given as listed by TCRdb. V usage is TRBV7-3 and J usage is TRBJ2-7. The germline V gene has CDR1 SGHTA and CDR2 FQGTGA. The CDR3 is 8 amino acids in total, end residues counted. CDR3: CASSIIVG.

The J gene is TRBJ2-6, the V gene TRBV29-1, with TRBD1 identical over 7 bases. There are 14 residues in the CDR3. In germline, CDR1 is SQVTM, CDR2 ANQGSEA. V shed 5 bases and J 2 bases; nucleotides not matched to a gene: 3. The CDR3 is CSVFTGAGANVLTF. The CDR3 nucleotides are TGCAGCGTTTTCACAGGGGCTGGGGCCAACGTCCTGACTTTC.